Below, 12 T cell receptor beta chains from the same sample are listed, as sequenced in a study of T cell responses to AZD1222 COVID-19 vaccine. Repertoires were generated with immunoSEQ multiplex PCR, while TCRdb's copy carries only in-frame clones and drops some. The sample yields about 190,000 clones, approximately 91% seen once. Sample: peripheral blood, taken on day 0 of AZD1222 vaccination. Every receptor here comes from an adult in good health.

This chain uses TRBV6-1 with TRBJ2-1, with D perhaps TRBD2 (5 bases). Trimming took off 1 base at V and 1 base at J, with 11 bases between the two ends. Germline assignment: CDR1 MNHNS and CDR2 SASEGT. The CDR3 loop spans 16 amino acids. CDR3 nucleotides: TGTGCCAGCAGTGAAGGCGCTAGCCGATCCTACAATGAGCAGTTCTTC. It translates to CASSEGASRSYNEQFF.

The chain carries TRBV29-1 and TRBJ2-1; D unclear. The germline V gene has CDR1 SQVTM and CDR2 ANQGSEA. Deletions cut 4 bases from V and 2 bases from J, with 15 bases between. The CDR3 is made up of 15 amino acids. The CDR3 protein is CSVVTTGGAYNEQFF. DNA of the CDR3: TGCAGCGTTGTAACGACTGGTGGGGCCTACAATGAGCAGTTCTTC.

This clone was seen once. The chain combines TRBV10-3 with TRBJ1-1; 9 bases align to TRBD1. V was pared by 6 bases and J by 0 bases, with 8 bases of the junction left unmatched. This CDR3 comprises 16 residues. Germline V gives CDR1 ENHRY, CDR2 SYGVKD. Here the CDR3 reads CAIRGQGGVLNTEAFF. The CDR3 DNA is TGTGCCATCAGGGGACAGGGTGGCGTATTGAACACTGAAGCTTTCTTT.

V usage is TRBV5-1 and J usage is TRBJ2-3; perhaps TRBD1 as D (6 bases). The germline V and J ends were trimmed by 3 bases and 8 bases, with 16 bases remaining between them. Germline lookup yields CDR1 SGHRS and CDR2 YFSETQ. The CDR3 spans 14 residues. CDR3 amino acids: CASSSTTGTSTQYF. CDR3 DNA sequence: TGCGCCAGCAGCTCAACGACAGGTACAAGTACGCAGTATTTT.

V and J are TRBV12-3 or TRBV12-4 and TRBJ2-5; the D gene is possibly TRBD2 (5 bases). V lost 7 bases to trimming and J lost 5 bases, with 8 bases between them. The CDR3 extends over 11 amino acids. CDR3 protein: CASTTGETQYF. The DNA of the CDR3 is TGTGCCAGCACTACGGGGGAGACCCAGTACTTC.

The gene calls are TRBV27 and TRBJ1-6; D is unresolved. Per the germline V gene, CDR1 is MNHEY and CDR2 is SMNVEV (reference sequence). The CDR3 is 14 amino acids. Trimming removed 8 bases at V and 14 bases at J, with 22 bases between. CDR3 nucleotides: TGTGCCAGCTGGCCCGGGATTGGGCCGGCGGCCCTCCACTTT. Translating it yields CASWPGIGPAALHF.

This rearrangement joins TRBV11-3 to TRBJ1-1; no reliable D call. The V gene's germline CDR1 is SGHNT and CDR2 YENEEA. V was pared by 5 bases and J by 1 base, with 8 bases between. CDR3 size: 13 residues. CDR3 DNA: TGTGCCAGCAGCGGCCGGGCGAACACTGAAGCTTTCTTT. Its translation is CASSGRANTEAFF.

This clone came up a few times. The V and J genes are TRBV4-3 and TRBJ2-7; 8 bases agree with TRBD1. With 0 bases clipped from V and 7 bases from J, the junction kept 8 bases outside the gene matches. Germline V CDR1 and CDR2: LGHNA, YSLEER. This CDR3 contains 15 residues. CDR3 coding DNA: TGCGCCAGCAGCCAAGATCTTGGACAGGGAAGGGAGCAGTACTTC. Translation: CASSQDLGQGREQYF.

This clone was recorded once. The V gene is TRBV2, the J gene TRBJ1-1; TRBD1 agrees at 9 bases. This CDR3 has 13 amino acids. Trimming took 7 bases from V and 7 from J; bases not matched to a gene: 7. Germline CDR1 reads SNHLY; CDR2 reads FYNNEI. The DNA of the CDR3 is TGTGCCAGCATCACAGGGGGCACCGGTGAAGCTTTCTTT. Protein sequence: CASITGGTGEAFF.

The V gene is TRBV23-1, the J gene TRBJ1-6; D is possibly TRBD1 (5 bases). TRBV23-1 is labeled an ORF, and its function is uncertain. There are 16 residues in the CDR3. V was clipped by 7 bases and J by 10 bases, with 23 bases between them. The DNA of the CDR3 is TGCGCCAGCAATGGTGGGACCGCCCCGGGCCGGTCACCCCTCCACTTT. It translates to CASNGGTAPGRSPLHF.

This clone was seen a handful of times. The chain links TRBV3-1 (or the pseudogene TRBV3-2) to TRBJ1-2, with a weak D call TRBD1 (5 bases). The CDR3 consists of 14 residues. V was clipped by 0 bases and J by 5 bases, with 10 bases between them. Germline V gives CDR1 LGHDT, CDR2 YNNKEL (reference sequence). The CDR3 loop reads CASSQDLTDYGYTF. Written as DNA, the CDR3 is TGTGCCAGCAGCCAAGATCTGACAGATTATGGCTACACCTTC.

The chain links TRBV2 to TRBJ1-2; a possible D gene is TRBD1 (5 bases). Germline assignment: CDR1 SNHLY and CDR2 FYNNEI. The V and J ends lost 3 bases and 3 bases respectively, with 20 bases between them. The length of the CDR3 is 17 residues. The CDR3 DNA follows: TGTGCCAGCAGTGAGTTCCAGGGACCGGAGGACTACTATGGCTACACCTTC. It specifies CASSEFQGPEDYYGYTF.